The 19 T cell receptor beta chains below all came from one sample that was sequenced in a study of blood T cell repertoires in COVID-19. Data came from immunoSEQ multiplex PCR; TCRdb stores just in-frame clones and leaves some out. This table holds about 26,000 clones, 92% found once. The sequenced material came from peripheral blood. The receptors originated from a human donor in a cohort sampled during active COVID-19.

The rearrangement joins TRBV27 to TRBJ1-2; 8 positions agree with TRBD1. The CDR3 spans 18 residues. J gave up 3 bases and V 4 bases, and 16 bases lay outside the gene matches. Per germline, CDR1 MNHEY and CDR2 SMNVEV (reference sequence). The CDR3 DNA sequence: TGTGCCAGCAGTTCGACGGACAGGGTAACGTTCTTTGACTATGGCTACACCTTC. Its protein product is CASSSTDRVTFFDYGYTF.

The V gene is TRBV6-9, the J gene TRBJ1-5; 8 bases match TRBD1. In germline, CDR1 is MNHGY, CDR2 SVAAGI. V lost 5 bases to trimming and J lost 2 bases; unmatched junction nucleotides: 5. The CDR3 covers 15 residues. The CDR3 nucleotides are TGTGCCAGCAGTGCTGACAGGGGTGGCAATCAGCCCCAGCATTTT. Protein: CASSADRGGNQPQHF.

V gene TRBV24-1 combines with J gene TRBJ2-3, with 10 bases lining up with TRBD2. Trimming took 3 bases from V and 6 from J; bases not matched to a gene: 11. Germline loops: CDR1 KGHDR, CDR2 SFDVKD. The CDR3 loop spans 17 amino acids. The chain's CDR3 is CATSDPSSGGSPDTQYF. The CDR3 DNA is TGTGCCACCAGTGATCCCTCTAGCGGGGGCTCACCCGATACGCAGTATTTT.

CDR3 loop: CASSGWSVTDTQYF. DNA for the CDR3: TGTGCCAGCAGTGGGTGGAGCGTCACAGATACGCAGTATTTT. The V gene is TRBV2, the J gene TRBJ2-3, with D unresolved. The germline CDR1 and CDR2 sequences are SNHLY and FYNNEI. The CDR3 is 14 amino acids. The V and J ends lost 4 bases and 2 bases respectively, with 10 bases between them.

The rearrangement joins TRBV11-2 to TRBJ2-1, with 7 bases aligning to TRBD1. Germline V lookup: CDR1 SGHAT, CDR2 FQNNGV. After removal of 5 bases from V and 14 bases from J, the junction contained 6 bases not matched to a gene. The CDR3 runs 11 residues. The CDR3 DNA sequence: TGTGCCAGCAGCGAGACAGGGAAGGAGTTCTTC. Its translation is CASSETGKEFF.

Written as DNA, the CDR3 is TGTGCCAGCAGGGGGGGACAGGGGAGGTGGAACACTGAAGCTTTCTTT. Translating gives CASRGGQGRWNTEAFF. The gene calls are TRBV28 and TRBJ1-1; 10 bases fit TRBD1. J was trimmed by 1 base and V by 6 bases; bases with no gene match: 8. Per germline, CDR1 MDHEN and CDR2 SYDVKM. The CDR3 has 16 residues.

The chain employs TRBV12-3 or TRBV12-4 and TRBJ2-7, with D possibly TRBD1 on 5 matching bases. This CDR3 comprises 13 residues. Trimming pared 3 bases from V and 10 bases from J, leaving 16 bases between. CDR3 sequence reads: CASSFSKGDDQYV. CDR3 in DNA: TGTGCCAGCAGTTTTTCCAAAGGGGATGATCAGTACGTC.

V usage is TRBV6-5 and J usage is TRBJ2-1; the match to TRBD1 covers 8 bases. CDR3 length: 14 amino acids. CDR1 MNHEY and CDR2 SVGAGI come from the germline V gene. Trimming cost V 2 bases and J 5 bases; bases outside gene matches: 2. CDR3 in DNA: TGTGCCAGCAGTTACCAGGGGGCCAACAATGAGCAGTTCTTC. Translated: CASSYQGANNEQFF.

The V call is TRBV10-3, the J call TRBJ2-7; no definite D call. V lost 10 bases to trimming and J lost 5 bases, with 15 bases between them. CDR1 and CDR2 from the germline V gene are ENHRY and SYGVKD. CDR3 length: 12 residues. The CDR3 loop reads CATGTPPHEQYF. The DNA of the CDR3 is TGTGCCACAGGAACCCCTCCCCACGAGCAGTACTTC.

The table lists this clone with a count of one. The V and J genes are TRBV5-1 and TRBJ2-1; 9 nucleotides match TRBD1. Germline CDR1 reads SGHRS; CDR2 reads YFSETQ. Losses at the gene ends were 4 bases for V and 10 bases for J; bases not matched to a gene: 15. CDR3 length: 16 amino acids. Written as DNA, the CDR3 is TGCGCCAGCAGCATTCCCCGGGACAGGGAGGTACGCGAGCAGTTCTTC. It is translated as CASSIPRDREVREQFF.

The V gene is TRBV12-5, the J gene TRBJ2-7; 10 bases fit TRBD2. After removal of 6 bases from V and 3 bases from J, the junction contained 11 bases not matched to a gene. This CDR3 has 16 residues. The germline V gene has CDR1 LGHNT and CDR2 FRNRAP. The CDR3 sequence: CASGHPGLAGDYEQYF. CDR3 DNA: TGTGCTAGTGGACACCCGGGGCTAGCGGGGGACTACGAGCAGTACTTC.

The rearrangement links TRBV7-9 to TRBJ2-1; 12 bases agree with TRBD2. Germline assignment: CDR1 SEHNR and CDR2 FQNEAQ (reference sequence). The CDR3 has 17 residues. J was trimmed by 3 bases and V by 0 bases; bases with no gene match: 3. The CDR3 nucleotides read TGTGCCAGCAGCTTAGCCGGACTAGCGGGGATCTACAATGAGCAGTTCTTC. Its translation: CASSLAGLAGIYNEQFF.

The chain carries TRBV2 and TRBJ1-2, with D possibly TRBD1 on 5 matching bases. Germline V gives CDR1 SNHLY, CDR2 FYNNEI. The germline V and J ends were trimmed by 7 bases and 8 bases, with 20 bases remaining between them. The CDR3 length is 14 residues. This CDR3 is CASKGGHSSEGYTF. CDR3 in DNA: TGTGCCAGCAAAGGCGGACATTCCTCGGAGGGCTACACCTTC. Combining the CDR3 with reference TRBV2 and TRBJ1-2 gives the whole variable domain EPEVTQTPSHQVTQMGQEVILRCVPISNHLYFYWYRQILGQKVEFLVSFYNNEISEKSEIFDDQFSVERPDGSNFTLKIRSTKLEDSAMYFCASKGGHSSEGYTFGSGTRLTVV.

This clone was detected only once. The chain couples TRBV6-4 to TRBJ2-1; possible D gene TRBD2, 5 bases. Germline lookup yields CDR1 MRHNA and CDR2 SNTAGT. Trimming stripped 5 bases from V and 6 bases from J, with 11 bases between. The CDR3 covers 13 residues. The CDR3 is CASSLDSPNEQFF. Written as DNA, the CDR3 is TGTGCCAGCAGTTTGGACTCTCCCAATGAGCAGTTCTTC.

The chain has TRBV6-5 and TRBJ1-5; D remains unclear. Trimming took off 7 bases at V and 9 bases at J, with 16 bases between the two ends. Germline CDR1 MNHEY, CDR2 SVGAGI. The CDR3 is 13 amino acids. The CDR3: CASIQETAGPQHF. The CDR3 DNA reads as TGTGCCAGCATCCAGGAGACCGCGGGGCCCCAGCATTTT.

This chain connects TRBV7-6 to TRBJ1-5, with D perhaps matching TRBD1 (6 bases). The germline V and J ends were trimmed by 2 bases and 0 bases, with 20 bases remaining between them. Germline V gene sequence: CDR1 SGHVS, CDR2 FNYEAQ. The CDR3 totals 19 residues. The DNA for the CDR3 is TGTGCCAGCAGCTTACGTCGGGGTAGGGGGTGGGATAGCAATCAGCCCCAGCATTTT. Translated: CASSLRRGRGWDSNQPQHF.

V is TRBV7-9 and J is TRBJ1-5, with D maybe TRBD1 (6 bases). Germline-derived CDR1 and CDR2 are SEHNR and FQNEAQ (reference sequence). This CDR3 comprises 14 residues. Trimming cost V 0 bases and J 11 bases, with 14 bases left between them. The CDR3 protein is CASSLAGGDTTQHF. As DNA, the CDR3 is TGTGCCAGCAGCTTAGCAGGGGGTGATACGACCCAGCATTTT.

The chain recombines TRBV27 with TRBJ1-1; D is perhaps TRBD1 (5 bases). Trimming cost V 7 bases and J 3 bases, with 12 bases left between them. The CDR3 has 13 residues. Germline assignment: CDR1 MNHEY and CDR2 SMNVEV (reference sequence). The CDR3 sequence is CASKRGIYTEAFF. The CDR3 coding sequence is TGTGCCAGCAAAAGGGGAATATACACTGAAGCTTTCTTT.

The V call is TRBV5-4, the J call TRBJ1-2, with D hard to call. The CDR3 runs 14 residues. Germline V gives CDR1 SGHNT, CDR2 YYREEE (reference sequence). V gave up 0 bases and J gave up 4 bases, with 10 bases separating them. The CDR3 region is CASSLGPGGYGYTF. The CDR3 DNA reads TGTGCCAGCAGCTTGGGACCAGGTGGCTATGGCTACACCTTC.